This T cell receptor (beta chain) was documented in a study of cytomegalovirus exposure and HLA in healthy donors. Study details: Clustering assigned 81% of the roughly 430 genotyped donors to the Caucasian-associated ancestry cluster.

Donors showed nominal health when sampled, although they likely had unrecorded immune exposures. The trim removed 7 bases at V and 3 bases at J, leaving 6 bases unmatched. The germline gives CDR1 SGHAT, CDR2 FQNNGV. There are 14 residues in the CDR3. Primers: 60 Vbeta forward and 13 Jbeta reverse. Profiling relied on immunoSEQ multiplex PCR, and the TCRdb table lists in-frame clones only, not all of them. The sample has about 98,000 clones; roughly four fifths are singletons. Whole-study findings and limits: The investigators catalogued 150 or so TCR beta chains as cytomegalovirus-associated.

As for this clone: Its specificity is unknown.

This TCR was sampled from a female donor in good health and CMV-seropositive. The chain uses TRBV11-2 and TRBJ1-5, with 7 bases matching TRBD1. Input material: PBMCs. The CDR3 loop reads CASTRTGDNQPQHF. The DNA of the CDR3 is TGTGCCAGCACCAGGACAGGTGACAATCAGCCCCAGCATTTT.